This TCR beta chain was sequenced in a study of CD8 T cells in ankylosing spondylitis. Study outcomes and limitations: Several of the motif variants were reported before in synovial fluid and blood from reactive arthritis. Ankylosing spondylitis blood seemed to carry a telltale TCR beta motif made of several highly homologous variants. Within matched ankylosing spondylitis synovial fluid, disease-linked clones were reportedly significantly enriched.

V was pared by 10 bases and J by 3 bases, with 8 bases of the junction left unmatched. Germline values: CDR1 MNHNS, CDR2 SASEGT. The CDR3 is made up of 13 amino acids. Concerning this clonotype itself: Its antigen remains unknown.

The authors made TCR beta libraries by quantitative 5'-RACE with molecular barcodes. A single record per CDR3 protein comes from TCRdb applying MiXCR to the 5' RACE reads. The sample includes 220,000 or so distinct CDR3 sequences, more than 9% of them seen just once. The sample was blood, either unsorted or a sorted T cell fraction (not recorded which). The chain is built from TRBV6-1 and TRBJ1-2; TRBD1 matches at 7 bases. This clonotype originated in a male donor with ankylosing spondylitis or in good health (not recorded which). CDR3 residues: CAISRQGDYGYTF. The CDR3 DNA is TGTGCCATTTCGAGGCAGGGGGACTATGGCTACACCTTC.